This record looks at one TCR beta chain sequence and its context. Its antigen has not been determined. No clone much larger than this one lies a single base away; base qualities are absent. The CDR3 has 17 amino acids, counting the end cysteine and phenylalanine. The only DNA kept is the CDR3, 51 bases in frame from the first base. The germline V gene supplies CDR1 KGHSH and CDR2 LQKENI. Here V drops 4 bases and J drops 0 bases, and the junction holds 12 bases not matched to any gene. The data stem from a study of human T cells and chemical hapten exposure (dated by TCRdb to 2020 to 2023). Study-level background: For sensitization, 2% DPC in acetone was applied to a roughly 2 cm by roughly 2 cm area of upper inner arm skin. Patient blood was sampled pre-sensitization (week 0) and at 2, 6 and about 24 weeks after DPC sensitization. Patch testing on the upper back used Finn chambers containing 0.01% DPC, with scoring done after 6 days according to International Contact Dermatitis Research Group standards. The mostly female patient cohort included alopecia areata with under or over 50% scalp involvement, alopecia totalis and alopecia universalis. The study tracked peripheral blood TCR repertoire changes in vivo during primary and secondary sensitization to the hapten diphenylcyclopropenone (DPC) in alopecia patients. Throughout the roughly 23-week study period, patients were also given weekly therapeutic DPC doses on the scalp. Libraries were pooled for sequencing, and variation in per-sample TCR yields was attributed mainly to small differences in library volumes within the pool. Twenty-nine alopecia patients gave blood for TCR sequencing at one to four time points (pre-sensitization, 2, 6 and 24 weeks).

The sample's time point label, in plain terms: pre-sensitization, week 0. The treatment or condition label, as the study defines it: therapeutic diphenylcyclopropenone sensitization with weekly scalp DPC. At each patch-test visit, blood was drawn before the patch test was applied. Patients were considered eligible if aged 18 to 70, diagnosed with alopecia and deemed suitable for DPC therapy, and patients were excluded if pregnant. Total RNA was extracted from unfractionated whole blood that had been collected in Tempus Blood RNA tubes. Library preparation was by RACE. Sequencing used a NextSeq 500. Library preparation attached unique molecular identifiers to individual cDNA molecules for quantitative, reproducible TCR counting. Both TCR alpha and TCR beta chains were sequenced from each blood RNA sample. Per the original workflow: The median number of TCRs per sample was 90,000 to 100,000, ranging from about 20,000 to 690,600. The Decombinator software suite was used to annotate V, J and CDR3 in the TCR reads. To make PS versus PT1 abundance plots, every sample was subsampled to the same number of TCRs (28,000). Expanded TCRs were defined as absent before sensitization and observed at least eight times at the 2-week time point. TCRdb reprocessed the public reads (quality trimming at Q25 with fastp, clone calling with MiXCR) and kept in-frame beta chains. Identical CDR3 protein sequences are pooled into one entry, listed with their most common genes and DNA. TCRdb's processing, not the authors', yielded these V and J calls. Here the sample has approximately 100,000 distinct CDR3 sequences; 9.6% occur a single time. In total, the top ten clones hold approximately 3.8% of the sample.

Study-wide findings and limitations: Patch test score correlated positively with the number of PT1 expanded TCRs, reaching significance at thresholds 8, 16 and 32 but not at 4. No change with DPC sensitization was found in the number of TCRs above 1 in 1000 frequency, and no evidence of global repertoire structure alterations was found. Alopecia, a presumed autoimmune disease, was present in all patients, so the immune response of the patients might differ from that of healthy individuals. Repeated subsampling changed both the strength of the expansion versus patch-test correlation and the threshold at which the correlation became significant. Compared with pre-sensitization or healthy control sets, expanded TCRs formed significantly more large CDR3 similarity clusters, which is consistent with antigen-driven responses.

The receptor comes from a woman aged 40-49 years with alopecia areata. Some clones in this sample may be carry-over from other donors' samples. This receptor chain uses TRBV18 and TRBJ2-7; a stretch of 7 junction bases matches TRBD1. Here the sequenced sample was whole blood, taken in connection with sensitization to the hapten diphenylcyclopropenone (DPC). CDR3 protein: CASSLDLTGPYSYEQYF. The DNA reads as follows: TGTGCCAGCTCACTGGATTTGACAGGGCCTTACTCCTACGAGCAGTACTTC.